The sequence of this TCR beta chain was determined in a study of blood T cell repertoires in COVID-19. The germline CDR1 and CDR2 sequences are LNHDA and SQIVND (reference sequence). The CDR3 covers 16 residues. V lost 6 bases to trimming and J lost 5 bases; unmatched junction nucleotides: 13. Data came from immunoSEQ multiplex PCR; TCRdb stores just in-frame clones and leaves some out. The sample gives under 250,000 clones, 80% of which show up once; roughly 13% is in the top ten. The chain combines TRBV19 with TRBJ2-5, with TRBD1 identical over 9 bases. The TCR was taken from a human donor in a cohort sampled during active COVID-19. Specimen: peripheral blood. As DNA, the CDR3 is TGTGCCAGTAGCACAGGGGGCGCCGGACTATGGGAGACCCAGTACTTC. Encoded protein: CASSTGGAGLWETQYF.